The clone carrying this T cell receptor beta chain was found a few times. Its matching antigen is unknown. One entry per CDR3 protein results from TCRdb running MiXCR on the reads. This sample has 150,000 to 200,000 distinct CDR3 sequences; roughly 17% occur once, and the top ten carry roughly a quarter. This entry comes from a study of T cell repertoires in cytomegalovirus infection. Study-level points and caveats: Cumulative public TCR beta family frequency identified carriers of CMV plus the relevant HLA. HLA-C-restricted CMV-specific TCR beta clonotypes prevailed in the ex vivo response.

Trimming took off 3 bases at V and 3 bases at J, with 9 bases between the two ends. The length of the CDR3 is 13 residues. The rearrangement uses TRBV12-3 or TRBV12-4 and TRBJ2-7; D is possibly TRBD2 (5 bases). This clonotype was sampled from a human donor in good health (CMV status not recorded). Some clones in this sample may be carry-over from other donors' samples. The sequenced sample consisted of CD8+ T cells from PBMCs. The CDR3 is CASSFLRDYEQYF. The CDR3 nucleotides read TGTGCCAGCAGTTTCCTCCGGGACTACGAGCAGTACTTC.